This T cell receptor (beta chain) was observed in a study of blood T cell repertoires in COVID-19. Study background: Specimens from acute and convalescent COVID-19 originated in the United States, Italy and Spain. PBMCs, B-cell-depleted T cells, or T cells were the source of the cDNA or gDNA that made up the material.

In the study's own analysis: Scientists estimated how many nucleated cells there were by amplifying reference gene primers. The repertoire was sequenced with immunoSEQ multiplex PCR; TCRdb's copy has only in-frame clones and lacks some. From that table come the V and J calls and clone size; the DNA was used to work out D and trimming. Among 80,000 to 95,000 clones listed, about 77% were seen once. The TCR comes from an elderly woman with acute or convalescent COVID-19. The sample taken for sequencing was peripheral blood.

In nucleotides, the CDR3 is TGTGCCTGGAGAGGGGGCGCGGGAGAGACCCAGTACTTC. This sequence encodes CAWRGGAGETQYF. The genes are TRBV30 and TRBJ2-5; TRBD1 aligns across 7 bases. The J segment lost 4 bases and the V segment lost 3 bases, leaving 5 bases of the junction unmatched. This CDR3 has 13 amino acids. The germline V gene has CDR1 GTSNPN and CDR2 SVGIG (reference sequence).